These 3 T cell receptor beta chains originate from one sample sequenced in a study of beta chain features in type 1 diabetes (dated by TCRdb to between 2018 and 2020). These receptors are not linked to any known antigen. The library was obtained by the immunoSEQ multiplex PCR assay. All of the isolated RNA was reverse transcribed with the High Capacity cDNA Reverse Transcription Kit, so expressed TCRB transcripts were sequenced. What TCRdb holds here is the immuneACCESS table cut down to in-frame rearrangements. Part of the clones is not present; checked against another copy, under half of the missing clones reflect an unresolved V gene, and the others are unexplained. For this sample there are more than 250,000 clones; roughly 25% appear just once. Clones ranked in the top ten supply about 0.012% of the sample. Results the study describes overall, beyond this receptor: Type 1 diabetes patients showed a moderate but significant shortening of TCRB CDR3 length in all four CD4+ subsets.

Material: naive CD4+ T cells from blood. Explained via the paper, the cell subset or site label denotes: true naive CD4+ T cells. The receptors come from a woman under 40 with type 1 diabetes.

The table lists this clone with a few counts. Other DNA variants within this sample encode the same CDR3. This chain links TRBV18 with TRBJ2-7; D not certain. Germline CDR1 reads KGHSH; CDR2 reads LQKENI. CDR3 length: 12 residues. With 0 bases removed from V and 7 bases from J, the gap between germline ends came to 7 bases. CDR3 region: CASSPPSGEQYF. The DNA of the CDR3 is TGTGCCAGCTCACCACCCTCCGGGGAGCAGTACTTC.

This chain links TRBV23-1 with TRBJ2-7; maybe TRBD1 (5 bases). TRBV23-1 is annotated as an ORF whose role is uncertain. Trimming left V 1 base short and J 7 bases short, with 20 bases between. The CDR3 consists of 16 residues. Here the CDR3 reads CASSQFQGSDLREQYF. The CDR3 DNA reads TGCGCCAGCAGTCAATTCCAGGGCAGCGATCTCCGGGAGCAGTACTTC.

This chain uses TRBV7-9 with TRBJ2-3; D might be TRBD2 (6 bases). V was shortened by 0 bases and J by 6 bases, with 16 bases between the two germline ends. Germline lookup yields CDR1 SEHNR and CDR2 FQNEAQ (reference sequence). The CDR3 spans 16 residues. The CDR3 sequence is CASSLALAEKGDTQYF. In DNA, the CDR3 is TGTGCCAGCAGCTTAGCGTTAGCGGAGAAAGGCGATACGCAGTATTTT.